A single sample gave rise to the 22 T cell receptor beta chains below, sequenced in a study of blood T cell repertoires in COVID-19. Clones were sequenced by immunoSEQ multiplex PCR, and TCRdb holds only the in-frame ones, with some missing. The sample comprises approximately 320,000 clones, 80% to 90% of which are singletons, and 8% to 9.5% rests with the top ten. Sequenced material: PBMCs or T cells enriched from blood (not recorded which). These receptor sequences come from a woman under 30 who had recovered from COVID-19.

The rearrangement uses TRBV27 and TRBJ1-2; D is unresolved. Between the trimmed V and J ends, which lost 5 bases and 0 bases, there was a span of 10 bases. In germline, CDR1 is MNHEY, CDR2 SMNVEV (reference sequence). This CDR3 is built from 14 residues. CDR3 coding DNA: TGTGCCAGCAGTCCCAGCGGGGCTAACTATGGCTACACCTTC. It codes for CASSPSGANYGYTF.

The chain carries TRBV24-1 and TRBJ2-7; 9 bases are shared with TRBD1. The V segment lost 10 bases and the J segment 5 bases; nucleotides outside the gene matches: 8. The CDR3 sequence is 13 residues long. Germline assignment: CDR1 KGHDR and CDR2 SFDVKD. CDR3 sequence: CATEGQGGDEQYF. CDR3 in DNA: TGTGCCACGGAGGGACAGGGTGGGGACGAGCAGTACTTC.

This clone has a handful of counts. Different DNA sequences within this sample yield the same CDR3. The V call is TRBV27, the J call TRBJ1-1, with a tentative D call TRBD1 (5 bases). CDR1 and CDR2 from the germline V gene are MNHEY and SMNVEV (reference sequence). This CDR3 contains 13 residues. The ends were cut back, 0 bases at V and 4 bases at J, with 6 bases in the middle. CDR3 residues: CASSLSGATEAFF. As DNA, the CDR3 is TGTGCCAGCAGTTTATCAGGGGCCACTGAAGCTTTCTTT.

The chain is built from TRBV9 and TRBJ1-2, with a possible D match to TRBD1 (6 bases). Trimming pared 6 bases from V and 3 bases from J, leaving 18 bases between. The length of the CDR3 is 15 residues. Per the germline V gene, CDR1 is SGDLS and CDR2 is YYNGEE. CDR3 loop: CASTTTADSDYGYTF. CDR3 DNA: TGTGCCAGCACCACCACGGCGGACAGTGACTATGGCTACACCTTC.

The rearrangement links TRBV4-2 to TRBJ1-5; no definite D call. Germline loops: CDR1 LGHNA, CDR2 YNFKEQ. V was pared by 1 base and J by 0 bases, with 7 bases between. The CDR3 has 15 amino acids. The CDR3 loop reads CASSQGQHSNQPQHF. For the CDR3, the DNA is TGTGCCAGCAGCCAAGGACAACATAGCAATCAGCCCCAGCATTTT.

The genes are TRBV30 and TRBJ2-7; 8 nucleotides agree with TRBD2. V gave up 3 bases and J gave up 3 bases; unmatched junction bases: 7. In germline, CDR1 is GTSNPN, CDR2 SVGIG (reference sequence). The CDR3 is 14 amino acids. The chain's CDR3 is CAWSQGLAGYEQYF. DNA for the CDR3: TGTGCCTGGAGCCAAGGACTAGCAGGCTACGAGCAGTACTTC.

The chain recombines TRBV28 with TRBJ1-1; a weak D match, TRBD1 (5 bases). This CDR3 region has 13 residues. V was clipped by 4 bases and J by 1 base, with 7 bases between them. The V gene's germline CDR1 is MDHEN and CDR2 SYDVKM. CDR3 coding DNA: TGTGCCAGCAGTTCGACAGCGAACACTGAAGCTTTCTTT. Translation gives CASSSTANTEAFF.

This chain joins TRBV18 and TRBJ1-5; unclear D gene. Germline CDR1 KGHSH, CDR2 LQKENI. The CDR3 consists of 12 residues. V was trimmed by 0 bases and J by 9 bases, leaving 6 bases between them. The CDR3: CASSPPRAPQHF. Here the CDR3 DNA reads TGTGCCAGCTCACCACCGCGGGCGCCCCAGCATTTT.

The chain links TRBV5-4 to TRBJ1-2, with TRBD1 matching over 9 bases. V lost 0 bases to trimming and J lost 2 bases; unmatched junction nucleotides: 2. This CDR3 has 15 residues. Germline loops: CDR1 SGHNT, CDR2 YYREEE (reference sequence). CDR3 region: CASSLGGTGNYGYTF. As DNA, the CDR3 is TGTGCCAGCAGCTTGGGGGGGACAGGGAACTATGGCTACACCTTC.

The CDR3 spells CASRIGTLQYF. The CDR3 DNA is TGCGCCAGCCGTATAGGGACATTACAGTATTTT. This rearrangement joins TRBV4-3 to TRBJ2-3; D might be TRBD1 (6 bases). V was clipped by 8 bases and J by 12 bases, with 15 bases between them. The CDR3 runs 11 residues. Germline values: CDR1 LGHNA, CDR2 YSLEER.

The chain couples TRBV12-3 or TRBV12-4 to TRBJ1-1; the D gene is possibly TRBD1 (5 bases). The CDR3 extends over 13 amino acids. Trimming pared 6 bases from V and 3 bases from J, leaving 11 bases between. The CDR3 region is CASRTDRYTEAFF. In nucleotides, the CDR3 is TGTGCCAGCAGGACAGACCGATACACTGAAGCTTTCTTT.

This chain joins TRBV5-5 and TRBJ1-5; D gene ambiguous. Germline V gene data show CDR1 as SGHKS and CDR2 as YYEKEE (reference sequence). The V gene lost 2 bases and the J gene lost 5 bases, with 11 bases spanning the gap. The CDR3 runs to 14 residues. The CDR3 reads CASSFTSGDQPQHF. DNA for the CDR3: TGTGCCAGCAGCTTTACGTCCGGTGATCAGCCCCAGCATTTT.

The chain carries TRBV27 and TRBJ2-5, with TRBD2 matching over 13 bases. The CDR3 contains 17 residues. CDR1 and CDR2 (germline): MNHEY, SMNVEV (reference sequence). V lost 2 bases to trimming and J lost 5 bases; unmatched junction nucleotides: 8. The CDR3 loop reads CASSLTWTSGSRETQYF. CDR3 DNA: TGTGCCAGCAGTTTAACATGGACTAGCGGGAGTAGGGAGACCCAGTACTTC.

The chain has TRBV18 and TRBJ1-2, with 7 bases fitting TRBD1. V lost 6 bases and J lost 1; bases outside the gene matches: 5. The CDR3 contains 14 residues. Germline V gene data show CDR1 as KGHSH and CDR2 as LQKENI. CDR3 DNA sequence: TGTGCCAGCTCGCGGGGACAGCTTAACTATGGCTACACCTTC. Residues: CASSRGQLNYGYTF.

The chain recombines TRBV15 with TRBJ2-1; TRBD2 agrees at 8 bases. Trimming cost V 0 bases and J 5 bases; bases outside gene matches: 12. The germline V gene has CDR1 LNHNV and CDR2 YYDKDF (reference sequence). The CDR3 runs to 18 residues. As DNA, the CDR3 is TGTGCCACCAGCAGAGATCTCCGCGGGAGGACATTCGACAATGAGCAGTTCTTC. Its translation: CATSRDLRGRTFDNEQFF.

The chain joins TRBV3-1 (or the pseudogene TRBV3-2) to TRBJ1-5, with 7 bases that match TRBD1. The V and J ends lost 0 bases and 5 bases, in that order; junction bases with no gene match: 1. The CDR3 contains 14 residues. The germline CDR1 and CDR2 sequences are LGHDT and YNNKEL (reference sequence). In DNA, the CDR3 is TGTGCCAGCAGCCAAGAAGGGGGCTATCAGCCCCAGCATTTT. Amino acids: CASSQEGGYQPQHF.

This chain joins TRBV5-4 and TRBJ2-1; 15 bases agree with TRBD2. The CDR3 sequence is 18 residues long. Germline V CDR1 and CDR2: SGHNT, YYREEE (reference sequence). Trimming cost V 7 bases and J 0 bases; bases outside gene matches: 8. DNA of the CDR3: TGTGCCAGCGGGCTAGGGACTAGCGGGGGGTTCTCCTACAATGAGCAGTTCTTC. Translating it yields CASGLGTSGGFSYNEQFF.

The chain recombines TRBV19 with TRBJ2-3, with 12 bases that match TRBD2. Germline CDR1 reads LNHDA; CDR2 reads SQIVND (reference sequence). The CDR3 is 16 residues long. V shed 6 bases, J shed 5 bases, and the junction held 9 bases outside the gene matches. The CDR3 DNA reads as TGTGCCAGTAGCCGTCGACTAGCGGGAGTGGGAGATACGCAGTATTTT. Its translation: CASSRRLAGVGDTQYF.

This rearrangement joins TRBV5-4 to TRBJ1-2; TRBD1 matches 7 bases. Germline V gives CDR1 SGHNT, CDR2 YYREEE (reference sequence). This CDR3 is built from 19 residues. After removal of 2 bases from V and 8 bases from J, the junction contained 24 bases not matched to a gene. The CDR3 DNA sequence: TGTGCCAGCAGCTTCGAGGGGGCCCGAGGAGCAGGCTTCCCGCCGGGCTACACCTTC. It translates to CASSFEGARGAGFPPGYTF.

CDR3 region: CASSLVGGEKLFF. The CDR3 region has the DNA TGTGCCAGCAGCTTAGTGGGGGGGGAAAAACTGTTTTTT. The chain couples TRBV7-9 to TRBJ1-4; the D gene is possibly TRBD1 (5 bases). This CDR3 comprises 13 residues. The germline V and J ends were trimmed by 1 base and 8 bases, with 8 bases remaining between them. Looked up from germline, CDR1 is SEHNR and CDR2 is FQNEAQ (reference sequence).

V gene TRBV5-8 combines with J gene TRBJ2-4, with D perhaps matching TRBD1 (6 bases). Germline lookup yields CDR1 SGHTS and CDR2 YDEGEE. V lost 1 base and J 14 bases, leaving 13 bases between the germline ends. CDR3 length: 12 residues. CDR3 sequence reads: CASSLWTEDEYF. The CDR3 DNA follows: TGTGCCAGCAGCTTGTGGACAGAAGATGAGTACTTC. Based on the CDR3 plus reference TRBV5-8 and TRBJ2-4, the full variable domain is EAGVTQSPTHLIKTRGQQATLRCSPISGHTSVYWYQQALGLGLQFLLWYDEGEERNRGNFPPRFSGRQFPNYSSELNVNALELEDSALYLCASSLWTEDEYFGAGTRLSVL.

The rearrangement joins TRBV4-3 to TRBJ2-7; 10 nucleotides agree with TRBD2. V shed 8 bases, J shed 4 bases, and the junction held 11 bases outside the gene matches. Looked up from germline, CDR1 is LGHNA and CDR2 is YSLEER. The CDR3 is made up of 15 amino acids. The CDR3 nucleotides read TGCGCCAGCGCCTTCCAAGCTAGCGGGGGTTACGAGCAGTACTTC. Translation: CASAFQASGGYEQYF.